The subject of this entry is one T cell receptor beta chain. Its antigen is unknown. Within one base of it there is no much larger clone, and no base qualities were kept. The time point label corresponds to: baseline before first vaccination. Samples from vaccinated people were obtained from the UK trials COV001 and COV002, which included a single-blind randomized controlled phase 2/3 trial of AZD1222 (ChAdOx1 nCoV-19) in healthy adults. Trial participant PBMC samples were collected at day 0 and day 28 after the second dose for TCRbeta chain sequencing. The sample originates from a study of T cell responses to AZD1222 COVID-19 vaccine (dated by TCRdb to the early 2020s). Concerning the study at large: AZD1222 recipients whose second dose came at about 4 weeks and those whose second dose came at about 12 weeks were combined into one group, since spike-specific TCR depth and breadth did not differ between the two schedules. A total of under 250 trial participants underwent TCR sequencing, of whom about 200 had received two doses of AZD1222 and around 26 had received two doses of the MenACWY control vaccine. Trial participants were enrolled by age into subgroups of 18-55, 56-69 and 70-plus years, and roughly 150, 30 and 60 TCR-sequenced participants, respectively, were included in these subgroups. Broader findings and caveats from the paper: Participants were mostly white British, with more females than males. The authors suggested clonal diversity may have been underestimated. After two AZD1222 doses, spike-specific TCR breadth and depth were significantly higher than at day 0 and than in MenACWY recipients. Because no samples from the day 14 peak response were available, repertoires could be characterized only after the peak T cell response. Nearly half of unique spike-specific TCRs reportedly recognized epitopes outside regions mutated in the B.1.351 and B.1.1.7 variants. The vaccine-associated CD4 TCRs covered the entire spike protein, and the dominant responses fell in regions 160-218 and 743-854. In the small 56-69-year group, the increase in depth fell short of significance, most likely because of low power. Conclusions about previously exposed vaccinees were limited because only a handful of AZD1222 recipients were SARS-CoV-2 seropositive at baseline.

The CDR3 regions of human TCRbeta chains were analyzed by immunosequencing. The original pipeline was this. Repertoire TCRs were checked for matches against a reference library of SARS-CoV-2-specific TCRs that had been generated using the MIRA antigen-specificity platform. Breadth was defined as the fraction of unique TCRs that were SARS-CoV-2-associated. Depth was defined as the fraction of total T cells that were SARS-CoV-2-associated. Using the MIRA data, every spike-specific TCR was mapped to the spike region that the TCR reacted to and assigned to either a CD4 or a CD8 class. Log10-transformed breadth and depth values were compared by one-way ANOVA with Sidak's multiple comparisons tests. TCRdb limited this immuneACCESS table to in-frame rearrangements with V and J called. A share of clones is missing; checked studies link under half to unresolved V genes, and the rest is unexplained. For V, J and clone size, that table is used; D and trimming come from the DNA. This sample comprises about 120,000 clones, roughly 90% of them detected only once. The top ten clones comprise around 8% of the sample.

Including the terminal cysteine and phenylalanine, the CDR3 comprises 14 residues. Kept here is only the CDR3 DNA, which spans 42 bases and is read in frame from base 1. Via the germline V gene, CDR1 is SGDLS and CDR2 YYNGEE. V has 4 bases trimmed and J has 5 bases trimmed; junction bases matching no gene number 7. Recombination connected TRBV9 to TRBJ2-3; the central 7 bases match TRBD1. The sequencing here drew on peripheral blood, taken on day 0 of AZD1222 vaccination. The clonotype originates from an adult in good health. The CDR3 in this case is CASSPGSGGDTQYF. The DNA sequence follows: TGTGCCAGCAGCCCTGGGTCAGGGGGAGATACGCAGTATTTT.